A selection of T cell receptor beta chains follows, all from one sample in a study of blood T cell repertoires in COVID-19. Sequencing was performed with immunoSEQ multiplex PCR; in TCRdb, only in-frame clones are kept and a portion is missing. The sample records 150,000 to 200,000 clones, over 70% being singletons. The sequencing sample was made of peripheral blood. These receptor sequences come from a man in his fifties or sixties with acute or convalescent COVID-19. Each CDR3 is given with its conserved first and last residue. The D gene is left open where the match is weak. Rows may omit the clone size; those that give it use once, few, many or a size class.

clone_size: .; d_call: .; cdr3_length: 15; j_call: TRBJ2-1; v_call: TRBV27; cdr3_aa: CASSLRGGRYNEQFF; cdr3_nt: TGTGCCAGCAGTTTAAGGGGGGGGAGATACAATGAGCAGTTCTTC
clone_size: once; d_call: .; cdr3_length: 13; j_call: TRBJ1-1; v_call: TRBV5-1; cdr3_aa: CASSLAREAEAFF; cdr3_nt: TGCGCCAGCAGCTTGGCCAGGGAGGCTGAAGCTTTCTTT
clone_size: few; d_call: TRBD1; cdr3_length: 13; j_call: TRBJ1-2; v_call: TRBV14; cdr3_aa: CASSRTGVGGYTF; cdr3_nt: TGTGCCAGCAGCCGGACAGGGGTTGGAGGCTACACCTTC
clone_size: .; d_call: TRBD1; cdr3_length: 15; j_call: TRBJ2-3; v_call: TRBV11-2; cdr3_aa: CASSFGDRDTDTQYF; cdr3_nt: TGTGCCAGCAGCTTTGGGGACAGGGATACAGATACGCAGTATTTT
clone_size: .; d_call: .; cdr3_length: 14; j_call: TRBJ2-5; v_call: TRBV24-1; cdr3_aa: CATSDPDHGGTQYF; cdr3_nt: TGTGCCACCAGTGATCCGGACCACGGAGGGACCCAGTACTTC
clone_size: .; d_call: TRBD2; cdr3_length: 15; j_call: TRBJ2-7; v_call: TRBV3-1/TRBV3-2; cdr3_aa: CASSQRGLAHYEQYF; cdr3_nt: TGTGCCAGCAGCCAAAGGGGACTAGCGCACTACGAGCAGTACTTC
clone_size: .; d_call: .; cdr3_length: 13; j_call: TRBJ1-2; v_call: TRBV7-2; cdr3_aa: CASSLVLTYGYTF; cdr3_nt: TGTGCCAGCAGCTTAGTACTAACCTATGGCTACACCTTC
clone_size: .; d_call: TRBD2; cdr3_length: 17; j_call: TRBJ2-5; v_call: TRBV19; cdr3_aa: CASSPLTSGGLQETQYF; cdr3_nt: TGTGCCAGTAGTCCCCTAACTAGCGGGGGGCTCCAAGAGACCCAGTACTTC
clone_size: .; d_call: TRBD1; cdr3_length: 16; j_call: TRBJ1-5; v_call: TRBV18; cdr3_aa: CASSSAGTGRHQPQHF; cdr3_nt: TGTGCCAGCTCATCCGCCGGGACAGGGCGGCATCAGCCCCAGCATTTT
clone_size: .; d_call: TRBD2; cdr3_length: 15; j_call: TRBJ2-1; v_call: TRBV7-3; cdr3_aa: CASSSAGGTYNEQFF; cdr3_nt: TGTGCCAGCAGCTCCGCGGGAGGAACCTACAATGAGCAGTTCTTC
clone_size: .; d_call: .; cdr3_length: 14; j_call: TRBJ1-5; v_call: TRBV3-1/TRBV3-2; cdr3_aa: CASSQDVGGGPQHF; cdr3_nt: TGTGCCAGCAGCCAAGACGTAGGGGGGGGGCCCCAGCATTTT
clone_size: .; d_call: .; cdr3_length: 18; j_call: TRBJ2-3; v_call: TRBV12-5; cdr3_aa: CASAPLPDGRTSTDTQYF; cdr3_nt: TGTGCTAGTGCCCCCCTTCCCGATGGGCGGACTAGCACAGATACGCAGTATTTT
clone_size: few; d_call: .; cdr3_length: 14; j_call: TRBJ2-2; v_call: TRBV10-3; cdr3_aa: CAIRASQSTGELFF; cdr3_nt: TGTGCCATCAGGGCGTCACAGTCCACCGGGGAGCTGTTTTTT
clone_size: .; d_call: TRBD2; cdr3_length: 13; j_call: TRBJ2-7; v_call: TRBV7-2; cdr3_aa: CASSKGLVYEQYF; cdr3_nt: TGTGCCAGCAGCAAGGGACTAGTCTACGAGCAGTACTTC
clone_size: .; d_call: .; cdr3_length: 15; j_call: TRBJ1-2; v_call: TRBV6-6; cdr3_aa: CASGSFTGSNYGYTF; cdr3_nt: TGTGCCAGCGGTTCCTTTACAGGATCTAACTATGGCTACACCTTC
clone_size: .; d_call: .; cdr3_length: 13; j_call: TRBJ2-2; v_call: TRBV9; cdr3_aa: CASKISETGELFF; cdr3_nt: TGTGCCAGCAAGATTAGCGAGACCGGGGAGCTGTTTTTT
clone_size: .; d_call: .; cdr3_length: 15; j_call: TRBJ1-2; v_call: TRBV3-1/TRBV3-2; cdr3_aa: CASSQELSGFYGYTF; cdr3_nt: TGTGCCAGCAGCCAGGAGTTATCGGGGTTCTATGGCTACACCTTC
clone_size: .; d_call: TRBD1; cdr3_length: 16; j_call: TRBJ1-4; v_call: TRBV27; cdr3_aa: CASSSTRDRVDEKLFF; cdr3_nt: TGTGCCAGCAGTTCCACACGGGACAGGGTTGATGAAAAACTGTTTTTT
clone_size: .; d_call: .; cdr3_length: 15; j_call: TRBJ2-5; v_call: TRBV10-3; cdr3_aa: CAISESVRYQETQYF; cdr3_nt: TGTGCCATCAGTGAGTCTGTGAGGTACCAAGAGACCCAGTACTTC